What follows describes a single T cell receptor (beta chain). This table comes from immunoSEQ multiplex PCR, and its TCRdb copy is limited to in-frame clones, with some not included. Of tens of thousands of clones in the sample, about three quarters are singletons; the top ten hold 8.5%. The V segment lost 0 bases and the J segment 4 bases; nucleotides outside the gene matches: 8. This CDR3 contains 17 residues. Germline V CDR1 and CDR2: LGHNA, YNFKEQ. The sample comes from a study of blood T cell repertoires in COVID-19. In the study overall: Nucleic acid was either cDNA or gDNA, and it came from T cells, B-cell-depleted T cells, or PBMCs.

The J gene is TRBJ2-3, the V gene TRBV4-2; 9 bases map to TRBD2. The sample consisted of peripheral blood. The TCR comes from a man in his 70s with active or convalescent COVID-19. Written as DNA, the CDR3 is TGTGCCAGCAGCCAAGAAGCACCGGGACTAGCCCCAGATACGCAGTATTTT. It yields the protein CASSQEAPGLAPDTQYF.